This TCR beta chain is drawn from a study of T cell repertoires in cytomegalovirus infection. Background on the study: Alongside well-studied HLA-B-restricted CMV epitopes, recently identified HLA-C-restricted CMV epitopes were also used. Public TCR beta signatures indicated both CMV infection and matching HLA type. General study points: In two of eight donors, the top clonotype was HLA-C-restricted CMV-specific.

Using its own MiXCR run on the reads, TCRdb lists one record per CDR3 protein. The sample lists hundreds of thousands of distinct CDR3 sequences, 25% to 30% occurring once. This clonotype appeared a few times. Its specificity is not known. The CDR3 spans 14 residues. V dropped 5 bases and J dropped 3 bases, with 14 bases sitting between them. This rearrangement joins TRBV12-3 or TRBV12-4 to TRBJ2-7; either TRBD1 or TRBD2 may fit D (7 bases each). The clonotype was recovered from a human donor in good health (CMV status not recorded). Some clones in this sample may be carry-over from other donors' samples. The material sequenced was cultured PBMCs, taken from culture after CMV antigen stimulation. CDR3 nucleotide sequence: TGTGCCAGCAGTCCAGCGGGACAGAACTACGAGCAGTACTTC. Residues: CASSPAGQNYEQYF.